This TCR beta chain was sequenced in a study of T cell responses to AZD1222 COVID-19 vaccine. Study conclusions and caveats: Sampling that yielded the repertoires occurred only after the peak T cell response.

Generated by immunoSEQ multiplex PCR, the TCRdb table keeps only in-frame clones and is missing some. The sample includes about 100,000 clones, roughly 90% of them seen just once. Trimming took 4 bases from V and 5 from J; bases not matched to a gene: 9. This CDR3 region has 15 residues. Germline CDR1 and CDR2: SGDLS and YYNGEE. Second-dose groups at about 4 or about 12 weeks were pooled. As to this clone: The antigen is unknown.

This receptor was taken from an adult who received the AZD1222 COVID-19 vaccine. The rearrangement joins TRBV9 to TRBJ1-5; 7 nucleotides line up with TRBD1. Material: peripheral blood, obtained 28 days after the second AZD1222 dose. The CDR3 sequence is CASSSSDRIYQPQHF. The CDR3 DNA is TGTGCCAGCAGCTCATCGGACAGGATATATCAGCCCCAGCATTTT.